The T cell receptor beta chain described here comes from a study of shared clonotypes between healthy human individuals. The protocol was immunoSEQ multiplex PCR, while the TCRdb copy is restricted to in-frame clones and leaves out a portion. The data show some 1,400,000 clones, roughly 96% seen once. A CD45RA+ naive subset and a CD45RA-negative memory subset were split from CD4+ cells. Sequencing was performed on naive CD4+ T cells sorted from blood. The subset was: CD45RA+ positively selected. The TCR originated in a man aged 25-45 years in good health.

For the CDR3, the DNA is TGTGCCAGTAGTACCGGGGCTACCGGGGGTAAAAACACCGGGGAGCTGTTTTTT. Amino acids: CASSTGATGGKNTGELFF. The genes are TRBV19 and TRBJ2-2, with D perhaps TRBD2 (6 bases). The CDR3 covers 18 residues. Trimming removed 4 bases from V and 2 bases from J, with 20 bases in between. Germline values: CDR1 LNHDA, CDR2 SQIVND (reference sequence).